This T cell receptor beta chain was found in a study of PD-1 blockade in classical Hodgkin lymphoma. Time point indicated: cycle 4 day 1 (C4D1), after more than five weeks of nivolumab. Every patient had relapsed following autologous stem cell transplantation, and cohorts differed in brentuximab vedotin exposure. Complete response, partial response or progressive disease was recorded as best response. TCRdb keeps only in-frame clones here, not all; method: immunoSEQ multiplex PCR. In the table there are about 90,000 clones, around 80% of which are singletons. V lost 3 bases and J 4 bases, leaving 15 bases between the germline ends. Germline CDR1 and CDR2: WNHNN and SYGVQD (reference sequence). The CDR3 has 15 amino acids.

The sequenced sample was peripheral blood mononuclear cells (PBMCs), obtained before the fourth cycle of nivolumab. This sequence was found in a human donor with classical Hodgkin lymphoma. This rearrangement joins TRBV10-1 to TRBJ2-5, with D perhaps being TRBD1 or TRBD2 (6 bases each). DNA for the CDR3: TGCGCCAGCAGTGAAGCCCATGGAGGGGGAGAGACCCAGTACTTC. It codes for CASSEAHGGGETQYF.